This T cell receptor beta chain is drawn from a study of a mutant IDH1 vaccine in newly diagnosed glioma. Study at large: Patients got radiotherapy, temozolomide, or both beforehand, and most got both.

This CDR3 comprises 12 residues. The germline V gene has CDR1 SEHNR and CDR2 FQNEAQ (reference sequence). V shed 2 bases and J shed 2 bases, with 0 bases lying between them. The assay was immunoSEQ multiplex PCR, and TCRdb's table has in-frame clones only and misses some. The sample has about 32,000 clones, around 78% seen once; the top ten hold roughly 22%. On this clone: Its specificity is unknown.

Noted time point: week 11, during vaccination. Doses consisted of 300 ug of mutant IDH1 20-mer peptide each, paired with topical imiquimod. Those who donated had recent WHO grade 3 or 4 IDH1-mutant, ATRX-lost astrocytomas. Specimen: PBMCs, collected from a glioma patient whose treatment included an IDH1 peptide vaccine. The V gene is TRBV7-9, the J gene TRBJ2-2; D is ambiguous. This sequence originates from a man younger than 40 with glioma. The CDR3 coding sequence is TGTGCCAGCAGCTTAAACACCGGGGAGCTGTTTTTT. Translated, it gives CASSLNTGELFF.